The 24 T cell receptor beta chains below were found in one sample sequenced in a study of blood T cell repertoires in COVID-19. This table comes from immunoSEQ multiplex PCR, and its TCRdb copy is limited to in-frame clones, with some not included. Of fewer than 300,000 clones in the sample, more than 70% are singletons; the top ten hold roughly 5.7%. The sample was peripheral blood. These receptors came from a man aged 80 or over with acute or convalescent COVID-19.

The chain's CDR3 is CASSHLGMLATFPTDTQYF. The CDR3 DNA reads TGTGCCAGCAGCCATCTCGGTATGCTTGCCACCTTTCCCACAGATACGCAGTATTTT. This chain connects TRBV14 to TRBJ2-3; D gene uncertain. The CDR3 contains 19 residues. Trimming cost V 3 bases and J 2 bases, with 24 bases left between them. The germline CDR1 and CDR2 sequences are SGHDN and FVKESK.

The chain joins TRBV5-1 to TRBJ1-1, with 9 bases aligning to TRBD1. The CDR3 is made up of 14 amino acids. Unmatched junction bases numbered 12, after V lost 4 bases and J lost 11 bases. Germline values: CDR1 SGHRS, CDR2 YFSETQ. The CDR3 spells CASSPESGQGWAFF. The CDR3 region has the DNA TGCGCCAGCAGCCCCGAGTCGGGACAGGGTTGGGCTTTCTTT.

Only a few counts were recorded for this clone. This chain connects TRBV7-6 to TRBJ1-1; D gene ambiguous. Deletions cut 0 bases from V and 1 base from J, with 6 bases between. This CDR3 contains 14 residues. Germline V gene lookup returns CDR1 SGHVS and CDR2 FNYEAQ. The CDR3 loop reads CASSLATGNTEAFF. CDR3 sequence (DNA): TGTGCCAGCAGCTTAGCGACTGGGAACACTGAAGCTTTCTTT. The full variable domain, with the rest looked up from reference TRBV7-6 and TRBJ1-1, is GAGVSQSPRYKVTKRGQDVALRCDPISGHVSLYWYRQALGQGPEFLTYFNYEAQQDKSGLPNDRFSAERPEGSISTLTIQRTEQRDSAMYRCASSLATGNTEAFFGQGTRLTVV.

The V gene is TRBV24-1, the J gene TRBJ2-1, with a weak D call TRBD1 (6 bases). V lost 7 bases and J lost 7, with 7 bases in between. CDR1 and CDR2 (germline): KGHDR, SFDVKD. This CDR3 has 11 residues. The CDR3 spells CATRRGNEQFF. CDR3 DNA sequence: TGTGCCACCAGAAGGGGGAATGAGCAGTTCTTC.

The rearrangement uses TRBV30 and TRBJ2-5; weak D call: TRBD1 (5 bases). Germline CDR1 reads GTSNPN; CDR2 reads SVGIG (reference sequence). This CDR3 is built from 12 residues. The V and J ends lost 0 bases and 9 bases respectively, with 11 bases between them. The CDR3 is CAWSVSTAPQYF. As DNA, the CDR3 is TGTGCCTGGAGTGTCTCGACAGCCCCCCAGTACTTC.

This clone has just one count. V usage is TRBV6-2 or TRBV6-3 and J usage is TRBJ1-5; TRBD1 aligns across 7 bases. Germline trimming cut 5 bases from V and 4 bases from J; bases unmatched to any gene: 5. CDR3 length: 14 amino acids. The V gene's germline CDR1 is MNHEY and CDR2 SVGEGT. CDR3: CASSRAGGNQPQHF. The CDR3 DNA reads TGTGCCAGCAGTAGGGCAGGGGGGAATCAGCCCCAGCATTTT.

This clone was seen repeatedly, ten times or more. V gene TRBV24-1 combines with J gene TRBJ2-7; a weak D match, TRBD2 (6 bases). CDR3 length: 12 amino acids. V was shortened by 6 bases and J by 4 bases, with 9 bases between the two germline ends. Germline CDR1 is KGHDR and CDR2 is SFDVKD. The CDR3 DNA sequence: TGTGCCACCAGTTCAAGCGGGTACGAGCAGTACTTC. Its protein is CATSSSGYEQYF.

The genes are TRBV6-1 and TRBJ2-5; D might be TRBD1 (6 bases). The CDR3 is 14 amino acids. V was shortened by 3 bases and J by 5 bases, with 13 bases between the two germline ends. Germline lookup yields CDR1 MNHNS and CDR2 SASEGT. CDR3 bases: TGTGCCAGCAGTGAGGCACAGGGTAGGGAGACCCAGTACTTC. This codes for CASSEAQGRETQYF.

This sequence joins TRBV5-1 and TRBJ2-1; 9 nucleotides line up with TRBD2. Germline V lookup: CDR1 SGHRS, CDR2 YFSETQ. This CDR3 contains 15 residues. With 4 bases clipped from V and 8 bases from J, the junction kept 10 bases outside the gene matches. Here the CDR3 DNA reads TGCGCCAGCAGCAGAGGACTAGCGCCCGCCCATGAGCAGTTCTTC. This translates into CASSRGLAPAHEQFF.

In DNA form, the CDR3 reads TGTGCCAGCAGCCCGGGGACTAGCGGGAGGGCCGCCGGGGAGCTGTTTTTT. Translating it yields CASSPGTSGRAAGELFF. The chain has TRBV5-5 and TRBJ2-2; 16 bases map to TRBD2. CDR1 is SGHKS and CDR2 is YYEKEE in the germline V gene (reference sequence). The CDR3 runs 17 residues. Trimming cost V 4 bases and J 6 bases; bases outside gene matches: 6.

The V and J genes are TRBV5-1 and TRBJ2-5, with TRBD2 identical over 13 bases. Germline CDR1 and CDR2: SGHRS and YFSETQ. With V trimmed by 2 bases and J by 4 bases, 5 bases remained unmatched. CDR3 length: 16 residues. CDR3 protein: CASSLLAGGPRETQYF. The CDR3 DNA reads TGCGCCAGCAGCTTACTAGCGGGGGGGCCGAGAGAGACCCAGTACTTC.

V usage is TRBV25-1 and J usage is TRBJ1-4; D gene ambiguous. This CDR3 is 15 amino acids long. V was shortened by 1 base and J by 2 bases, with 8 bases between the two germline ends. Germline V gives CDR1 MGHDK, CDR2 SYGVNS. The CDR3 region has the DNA TGTGCCAGCAGTGAATCCAAGGAGACTAATGAAAAACTGTTTTTT. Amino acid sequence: CASSESKETNEKLFF.

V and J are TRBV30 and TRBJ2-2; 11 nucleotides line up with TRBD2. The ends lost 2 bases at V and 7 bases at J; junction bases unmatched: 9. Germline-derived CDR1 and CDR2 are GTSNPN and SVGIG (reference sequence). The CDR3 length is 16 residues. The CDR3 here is CAWSRFSGGVGGELFF. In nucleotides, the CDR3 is TGTGCCTGGAGTCGCTTTAGCGGGGGGGTCGGCGGGGAGCTGTTTTTT. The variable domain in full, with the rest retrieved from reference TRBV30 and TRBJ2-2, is SQTIHQWPATLVQPVGSPLSLECTVEGTSNPNLYWYRQAAGRGLQLLFYSVGIGQISSEVPQNLSASRPQDRQFILSSKKLLLSDSGFYLCAWSRFSGGVGGELFFGEGSRLTVL.

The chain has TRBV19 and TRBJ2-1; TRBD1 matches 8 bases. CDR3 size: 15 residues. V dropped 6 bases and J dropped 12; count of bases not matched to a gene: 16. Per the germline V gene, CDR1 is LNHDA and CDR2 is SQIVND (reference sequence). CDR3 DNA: TGTGCCAGTAGAGAATCTGGACAGGGTTTCTTAGGGCAGTTCTTC. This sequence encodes CASRESGQGFLGQFF.

For the CDR3, the DNA is TGCGCCAGCAGCCATGTACAGGGTATTTTTAATTCTGGTGGCTACACCTTC. Its translation is CASSHVQGIFNSGGYTF. The V call is TRBV4-1, the J call TRBJ1-2; maybe TRBD1 (6 bases). The germline V and J ends were trimmed by 3 bases and 7 bases, with 24 bases remaining between them. Germline CDR1 and CDR2: MGHRA and YSYEKL. The CDR3 has 17 amino acids.

The CDR3 bases are TGCAGCGTTGAACGACAGCTTGAGCAGTTCTTC. This sequence encodes CSVERQLEQFF. The J gene is TRBJ2-1, the V gene TRBV29-1; D might be TRBD1 (5 bases). The CDR3 covers 11 residues. With 2 bases removed from V and 9 bases from J, the gap between germline ends came to 8 bases. Per the germline V gene, CDR1 is SQVTM and CDR2 is ANQGSEA.

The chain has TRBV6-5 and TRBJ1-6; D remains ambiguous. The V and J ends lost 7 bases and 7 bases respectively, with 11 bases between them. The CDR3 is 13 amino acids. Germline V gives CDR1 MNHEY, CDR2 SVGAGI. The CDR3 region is CASTTVQNSPLHF. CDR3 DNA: TGTGCCAGCACAACCGTTCAGAATTCACCCCTCCACTTT.

The CDR3 bases are TGCGCCAGCAGCCGCGGTGGGACTACCCACAATGAGCAGTTCTTC. Translation: CASSRGGTTHNEQFF. The chain carries TRBV5-1 and TRBJ2-1; 7 bases fit TRBD2. The CDR3 loop spans 15 amino acids. The J segment lost 5 bases and the V segment lost 4 bases, leaving 9 bases of the junction unmatched. Germline CDR1 SGHRS, CDR2 YFSETQ.

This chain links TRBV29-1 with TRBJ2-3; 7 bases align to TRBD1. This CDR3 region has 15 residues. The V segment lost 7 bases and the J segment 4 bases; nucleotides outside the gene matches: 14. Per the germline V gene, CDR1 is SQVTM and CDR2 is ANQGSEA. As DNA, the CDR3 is TGCAGCGCCCGAGAAGGGGGCCACGGGTCAGATACGCAGTATTTT. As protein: CSAREGGHGSDTQYF.

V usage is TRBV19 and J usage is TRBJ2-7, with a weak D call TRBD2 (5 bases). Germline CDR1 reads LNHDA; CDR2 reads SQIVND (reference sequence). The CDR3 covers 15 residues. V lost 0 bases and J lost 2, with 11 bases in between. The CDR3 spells CASSIESGEPYEQYF. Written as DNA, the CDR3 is TGTGCCAGTAGTATAGAGTCCGGGGAGCCCTACGAGCAGTACTTC.

This chain's CDR3 is CASSLGLTLRQETQYF. The CDR3 DNA follows: TGTGCCAGCAGCTTAGGTTTGACTTTAAGGCAAGAGACCCAGTACTTC. This chain links TRBV11-2 with TRBJ2-5; D uncertain. The CDR3 spans 16 residues. Trimming took off 1 base at V and 2 bases at J, with 14 bases between the two ends. Germline V CDR1 and CDR2: SGHAT, FQNNGV.

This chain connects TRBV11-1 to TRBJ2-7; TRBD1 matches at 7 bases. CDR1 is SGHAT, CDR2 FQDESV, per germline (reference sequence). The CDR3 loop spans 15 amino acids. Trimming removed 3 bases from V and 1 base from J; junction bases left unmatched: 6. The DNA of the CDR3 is TGTGCCAGCAGCTTCACGTGGGACAGTTCCTACGAGCAGTACTTC. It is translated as CASSFTWDSSYEQYF.

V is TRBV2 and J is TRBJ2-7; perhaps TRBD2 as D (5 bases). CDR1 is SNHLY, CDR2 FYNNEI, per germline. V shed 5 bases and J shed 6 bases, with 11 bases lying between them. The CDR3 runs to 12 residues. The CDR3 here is CASSSAGPEQYF. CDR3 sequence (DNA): TGTGCCAGCAGTTCCGCGGGCCCCGAGCAGTACTTC.

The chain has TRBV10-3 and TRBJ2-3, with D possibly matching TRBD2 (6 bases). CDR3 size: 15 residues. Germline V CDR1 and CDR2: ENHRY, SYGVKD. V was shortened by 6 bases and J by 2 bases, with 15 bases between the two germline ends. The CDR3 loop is CAIRTAGPSTDTQYF. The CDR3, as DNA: TGTGCCATCAGGACCGCGGGACCCTCCACAGATACGCAGTATTTT.